Below, 15 T cell receptor beta chains from the same sample are listed, as sequenced in a study of T cell clonality in common variable immunodeficiency. Data came from immunoSEQ multiplex PCR; TCRdb stores just in-frame clones and leaves some out. Listed for the sample are about 60,000 clones, none seen a single time. Sequenced input: peripheral blood mononuclear cells. These TCRs come from a person aged 18 to 75 in good health.

This clone was found many times. Read data end 3 residues before the CDR3 end; the end is taken from the germline J gene. The chain recombines TRBV7-6 with TRBJ2-1; D assignment may be TRBD1 or TRBD2 (6 bases each). The germline CDR1 and CDR2 sequences are SGHVS and FNYEAQ. The CDR3 is 14 amino acids. Trimming took off 4 bases at V and 8 bases at J, with 15 bases between the two ends. The CDR3 DNA, read in part, is TGTGCCAGCAGCTACAACAGGGAGGCCCATGAG. It translates to CASSYNREAHE. The full CDR3 protein is CASSYNREAHEQFF.

This clone was seen ten or more times. With the read ending 3 residues before the CDR3 end, the germline J gene is used to fill in that end. The J gene is TRBJ2-1, the V gene TRBV20-1; the match to TRBD2 covers 10 bases. CDR1 is DFQATT and CDR2 is SNEGSKA in the germline V gene (reference sequence). The CDR3 totals 12 residues. The V gene end was trimmed by 6 bases and the J gene end by 7 bases; junction bases not matched to a gene: 3. Incomplete CDR3 DNA: TGCAGTGCATTAGCGGGAGGTAATGAG. Amino acid sequence: CSALAGGNE. The full-length CDR3 reads as CSALAGGNEQFF.

This clone was picked up many times. The read gets to within 3 residues of the CDR3 end, and the germline J gene fills in the rest. The rearrangement uses TRBV7-9 and TRBJ1-1, with D perhaps matching TRBD1 (5 bases). Germline V gene sequence: CDR1 SEHNR, CDR2 FQNEAQ (reference sequence). With 5 bases removed from V and 0 bases from J, the gap between germline ends came to 13 bases. This CDR3 is built from 15 residues. The chain's CDR3 is CASSPPRGLNTEAFF. Partial CDR3 DNA: TGTGCCAGCAGCCCACCCCGGGGGTTGAACACTGAA.

This clone has a count of ten or more. Read coverage stops 3 residues before the CDR3 terminus; the germline J gene supplies the remainder. The rearrangement uses TRBV5-1 and TRBJ2-1, with TRBD2 identical over 7 bases. CDR1 is SGHRS and CDR2 is YFSETQ in the germline V gene. This CDR3 is 15 amino acids long. The V and J ends lost 4 bases and 0 bases, in that order; junction bases with no gene match: 4. The DNA read from the CDR3 is TGCGCCAGCAGCCCCCTAGCGGCCTCCTACAATGAG. Protein product: CASSPLAASYNE. The complete CDR3 reads CASSPLAASYNEQFF.

Many counts were recorded for this clone. The CDR3 region is CASSLGGGIYNEQFF. The sequenced CDR3 bases are TGTGCCAGCAGTTTAGGGGGGGGAATTTACAATGAG. This chain uses TRBV27 with TRBJ2-1, with 7 bases aligning to TRBD2. Coverage ceases 3 residues before the CDR3 finishes, and the germline J gene fills in the end. There are 15 residues in the CDR3. CDR1 is MNHEY and CDR2 is SMNVEV in the germline V gene (reference sequence). J lost 4 bases, V lost 2 bases, and 5 bases had no gene match.

This clone occurred many times. The read terminates 3 residues before the CDR3 end, so the remaining end is supplied by the germline J gene. The chain carries TRBV4-1 and TRBJ2-4; D is ambiguous. Germline loops: CDR1 MGHRA, CDR2 YSYEKL. The length of the CDR3 is 15 residues. V lost 0 bases to trimming and J lost 2 bases, with 8 bases between them. The CDR3 sequence: CASSQEGAPKNIQYF. Partial CDR3 DNA: TGCGCCAGCAGCCAAGAAGGAGCGCCCAAAAACATT.

This clone was counted ten times or more. The observed sequence ends 3 residues before the CDR3 terminus, with the missing tail filled in from the germline J gene. V is TRBV18 and J is TRBJ2-3, with a possible D match to TRBD1 (6 bases). The germline V and J ends were trimmed by 5 bases and 4 bases, with 13 bases remaining between them. The germline gives CDR1 KGHSH, CDR2 LQKENI. The CDR3 contains 14 residues. CDR3 DNA (partial): TGTGCCAGCTCAGACAGGCTGCTACCAGATACG. Translated: CASSDRLLPDT. The whole CDR3 protein is CASSDRLLPDTQYF.

This clone appeared many times. The observed sequence ends 3 residues before the CDR3 terminus, with the missing tail filled in from the germline J gene. This chain connects TRBV29-1 to TRBJ2-2; 11 bases agree with TRBD2. From germline, CDR1 is SQVTM and CDR2 ANQGSEA. The CDR3 is 17 residues long. V shed 2 bases, J shed 5 bases, and the junction held 10 bases outside the gene matches. This CDR3 is CSVEPDGRTSGTGELFF. Partial CDR3 DNA: TGCAGCGTTGAACCAGACGGGAGGACTAGCGGGACCGGGGAG.

At least ten counts were recorded for this clone. The read comes to an end 3 residues before the CDR3 does, leaving the germline J gene to fill in the end. The gene calls are TRBV5-4 and TRBJ1-2, with a tentative D call TRBD1 (6 bases). The CDR3 spans 13 residues. Germline V lookup: CDR1 SGHNT, CDR2 YYREEE (reference sequence). V lost 3 bases, J lost 7 bases, and 13 bases lay in between. CDR3 DNA (partial): TGTGCCAGCAGCTCGTTACAGGGTGGTGGC. Translated, it gives CASSSLQGGG. The complete CDR3 protein is CASSSLQGGGYTF. Full variable domain (missing parts from reference TRBV5-4 and TRBJ1-2): ETGVTQSPTHLIKTRGQQVTLRCSSQSGHNTVSWYQQALGQGPQFIFQYYREEENGRGNFPPRFSGLQFPNYSSELNVNALELDDSALYLCASSSLQGGGYTFGSGTRLTVV.

A word on this clone: With the read ending 3 residues before the CDR3 end, the germline J gene is used to fill in that end. The chain couples TRBV20-1 to TRBJ2-7, with 8 bases aligning to TRBD1. J was trimmed by 3 bases and V by 2 bases; bases with no gene match: 6. The CDR3 runs to 14 residues. Germline V gene lookup returns CDR1 DFQATT and CDR2 SNEGSKA (reference sequence). The CDR3 here is CSARFRDRLYEQYF. The covered CDR3 bases are TGCAGTGCTAGATTCCGGGACAGGCTCTACGAG.

This clone was detected ten times or more. The read comes to an end 3 residues before the CDR3 does, leaving the germline J gene to fill in the end. This chain connects TRBV5-1 to TRBJ2-1, with 10 bases fitting TRBD2. V shed 6 bases, J shed 9 bases, and the junction held 18 bases outside the gene matches. The CDR3 contains 17 residues. The germline gives CDR1 SGHRS, CDR2 YFSETQ. The CDR3 loop is CASTPEGAASGRGEQFF. The part of the CDR3 DNA that was read is TGCGCCAGCACCCCTGAGGGGGCGGCTAGCGGGAGAGGTGAG.

This clone was recorded many times. Read coverage stops 3 residues before the CDR3 terminus; the germline J gene supplies the remainder. The sample contains more than one DNA sequence encoding this CDR3. This chain uses TRBV5-1 with TRBJ1-1, with D unresolved. The V end was cut by 0 bases, the J end by 1 base, with 4 bases between. CDR1 and CDR2 from the germline V gene are SGHRS and YFSETQ. This CDR3 is built from 13 residues. The CDR3 protein is CASSLAGNTEAFF. The DNA read from the CDR3 is TGCGCCAGCAGCTTGGCGGGGAACACTGAA.

This clone has at least ten counts. The DNA ends 3 residues before the CDR3 does, and the rest of the CDR3 is filled in from the germline J gene. V usage is TRBV30 and J usage is TRBJ2-3, with 12 positions matching TRBD2. The J segment lost 6 bases and the V segment lost 4 bases, leaving 2 bases of the junction unmatched. The CDR3 runs 13 residues. Germline V gene data show CDR1 as GTSNPN and CDR2 as SVGIG (reference sequence). CDR3 DNA, as far as it was read: TGTGCCTGGACTAGCGGGAGGGTGGATACG. Protein product: CAWTSGRVDT. The CDR3 as a whole reads CAWTSGRVDTQYF.

This clone came up many times. The read halts 3 residues ahead of the CDR3 end, with the missing end drawn from the germline J gene. This rearrangement joins TRBV30 to TRBJ2-3; 12 positions agree with TRBD2. This CDR3 comprises 15 residues. The V and J ends lost 3 bases and 4 bases, in that order; junction bases with no gene match: 5. Germline-derived CDR1 and CDR2 are GTSNPN and SVGIG (reference sequence). This CDR3 is CAWSDTSGRPDTQYF. The sequenced part of the CDR3 DNA is TGTGCCTGGAGCGATACTAGCGGGAGGCCAGATACG.

At least ten counts were recorded for this clone. The missing CDR3 end, 3 residues past where the read stops, is filled in from the germline J gene. The V and J genes are TRBV5-4 and TRBJ1-1, with 7 bases matching TRBD1. Per the germline V gene, CDR1 is SGHNT and CDR2 is YYREEE (reference sequence). Germline trimming cut 4 bases from V and 5 bases from J; bases unmatched to any gene: 5. The CDR3 runs to 13 residues. The CDR3 loop is CASSETGLTEAFF. CDR3 bases read: TGTGCCAGCAGCGAGACAGGGCTAACTGAA.